Judged by abundance, the clone carrying this T cell receptor beta chain is medium-sized. Its specificity is unknown. Each CDR3 protein is one row after TCRdb ran MiXCR on the 5' RACE reads. The repertoire holds 14,000 or so distinct CDR3 sequences, approximately 37% seen once, with 7.5% to 10% in the top ten. The sample comes from a study of T cell repertoires and leukemia-associated antigens. Study as a whole: Each sample gave roughly 3 to 5.5 million effective reads. General observations from the study: The four groups had similar numbers of Vbeta, Jbeta genes and CDR3s.

Without fetal bovine serum, CD3+ T cells were rested overnight. CDR3 length equals 14 residues. The V segment lost 6 bases and the J segment 5 bases; nucleotides outside the gene matches: 5. The sequencing sample was made of CD3+ T cells sorted from blood and cultured. The sequence came from a female donor in good health. The V call is TRBV12-3 or TRBV12-4, the J call TRBJ1-5; 9 nucleotides align to TRBD1. The CDR3: CASSNRDRDQPQHF. The CDR3 coding sequence is TGTGCCAGCAGCAACCGGGACAGGGATCAGCCCCAGCATTTT.